The subject of this entry is one T cell receptor beta chain. Sample-barcoded 5' priming and a J-beta primer mix drove a second PCR of about 6 to 12 cycles. MiXCR, applied by TCRdb to the 5' RACE reads, yields one record per CDR3 protein. The sample lists some 690,000 distinct CDR3 sequences; approximately 21% were seen once. This record comes from a study of blood T cells in healthy people across ages. The CDR3 runs 16 residues. The germline V gene encodes CDR1 DFQATT and CDR2 SNEGSKA (reference sequence). The ends lost 0 bases at V and 0 bases at J; junction bases unmatched: 2. The receptor's source is a man aged 70 or older in good health. This chain joins TRBV20-1 and TRBJ2-1; the match to TRBD2 covers 10 bases. Sequencing was carried out using blood. The DNA for the CDR3 is TGCAGTGCTAGAGACCCTAGCGGGAGCTCCTACAATGAGCAGTTCTTC. Its translation: CSARDPSGSSYNEQFF.